This passage covers 19 T cell receptor beta chains from one sample sequenced in a study of regulatory T cells in long-lasting Graves disease. As for time point: persistent/refractory GD, antithyroid drugs over 5 years with positive TRAb. Extracted PBMC RNA gave rise to the TCR library. Relying on iRepertoire HTBI primers and Arm-PCR of CDR3 regions, the team built TCR beta libraries. MiXCR was run by TCRdb on the multiplex PCR reads, yielding one entry per CDR3 protein. The sample lists approximately 290,000 distinct CDR3 sequences, 20% to 25% occurring once. Sequencing was performed on peripheral blood mononuclear cells (PBMCs), taken when the disease was refractory, from a patient treated with antithyroid drugs. These receptors originate from a female donor with Graves disease.

J is TRBJ1-1 and V is TRBV2; 8 bases align to TRBD1. The germline CDR1 and CDR2 sequences are SNHLY and FYNNEI. V trimming: 7 bases; J trimming: 0 bases; junction bases outside the gene matches: 4. The CDR3 totals 14 residues. The CDR3 is CASNKQGVNTEAFF. The CDR3 nucleotides are TGTGCCAGCAATAAACAGGGGGTGAACACTGAAGCTTTCTTT.

Concerning this clonotype: Being one base from a much bigger clone, this may be a read error. This chain joins TRBV9 and TRBJ2-7, with 12 bases lining up with TRBD2. The germline gives CDR1 SGDLS, CDR2 YYNGEE. Losses at the gene ends were 1 base for V and 3 bases for J; bases not matched to a gene: 5. The CDR3 spans 16 residues. CDR3 sequence: CASSVNRTSGIYEQYF. The CDR3 DNA reads as TGTGCCAGCAGCGTAAATCGGACTAGCGGGATCTACGAGCAGTACTTC.

The rearrangement uses TRBV29-1 and TRBJ2-1; the match to TRBD1 covers 10 bases. CDR3 length: 13 residues. Germline CDR1 SQVTM, CDR2 ANQGSEA. With V trimmed by 8 bases and J by 6 bases, 7 bases remained unmatched. CDR3: CSHGQGVGNEQFF. The CDR3 nucleotides are TGCAGCCACGGACAGGGGGTGGGCAATGAGCAGTTCTTC.

This clonotype has at least ten counts. CDR3 nucleotide sequence: TGTGCCAGCAGTTTATTTCGGGCTAACTATGGCTACACCTTC. It codes for CASSLFRANYGYTF. The chain recombines TRBV28 with TRBJ1-2; no firm D call. Trimming pared 1 base from V and 0 bases from J, leaving 6 bases between. The CDR3 length is 14 residues. The V gene's germline CDR1 is MDHEN and CDR2 SYDVKM.

This clonotype was detected many times. V gene TRBV7-2 combines with J gene TRBJ1-5; D remains unclear. Looked up from germline, CDR1 is SGHTA and CDR2 is FQGNSA. Trimming removed 0 bases from V and 2 bases from J, with 8 bases in between. This CDR3 comprises 15 residues. In DNA form, the CDR3 reads TGTGCCAGCAGCTTAGCTCGGGAGGGCAATCAGCCCCAGCATTTT. It encodes CASSLAREGNQPQHF.

The chain has TRBV4-3 and TRBJ1-1; D uncertain. V dropped 0 bases and J dropped 3 bases, with 17 bases sitting between them. The CDR3 is 17 residues long. Germline CDR1 and CDR2: LGHNA and YSLEER. In DNA form, the CDR3 reads TGCGCCAGCAGCCAAGAAAAGGAAGGAGCCGAAGACACTGAAGCTTTCTTT. Protein product: CASSQEKEGAEDTEAFF.

Concerning this clonotype: A much bigger clone sits one base away, suggesting this may be a read error. The chain has TRBV20-1 and TRBJ1-4; no firm D call. Per germline, CDR1 DFQATT and CDR2 SNEGSKA (reference sequence). The CDR3 consists of 13 residues. The germline V and J ends were trimmed by 3 bases and 6 bases, with 11 bases remaining between them. CDR3: CSARNSPDEKLFF. The DNA for the CDR3 is TGCAGTGCTAGGAACAGCCCCGATGAAAAACTGTTTTTT.

This chain links TRBV18 with TRBJ2-1; D not certain. Between the trimmed V and J ends, which lost 3 bases and 1 base, there was a span of 7 bases. Germline V gives CDR1 KGHSH, CDR2 LQKENI. This CDR3 has 14 residues. As DNA, the CDR3 is TGTGCCAGCTCACCCCCCACTTCCTACAATGAGCAGTTCTTC. Translated: CASSPPTSYNEQFF.

The table lists this clonotype with a few counts. This chain uses TRBV9 with TRBJ2-2; D possibly uses TRBD1 or TRBD2 (5 bases each). Between the trimmed V and J ends, which lost 4 bases and 6 bases, there was a span of 19 bases. The CDR3 length is 16 residues. CDR1 and CDR2 (germline): SGDLS, YYNGEE. In DNA, the CDR3 is TGTGCCAGCAGCCGGGACCCCGCGAGGTTGGCCGGGGAGCTGTTTTTT. It specifies CASSRDPARLAGELFF.

In nucleotides, the CDR3 is TGCGCCAGCAGCTTGGGAGGTCCCAAAAACATTCAGTACTTC. It specifies CASSLGGPKNIQYF. V is TRBV5-1 and J is TRBJ2-4, with D hard to call. The germline V and J ends were trimmed by 0 bases and 2 bases, with 6 bases remaining between them. Germline CDR1 and CDR2: SGHRS and YFSETQ. CDR3 length: 14 residues.

The chain joins TRBV7-9 to TRBJ1-2; no firm D call. V was pared by 4 bases and J by 3 bases, with 9 bases between. Germline values: CDR1 SEHNR, CDR2 FQNEAQ (reference sequence). The CDR3 has 13 residues. Written as DNA, the CDR3 is TGTGCCAGCAGCTCACAGTTTCACTATGGCTACACCTTC. This sequence encodes CASSSQFHYGYTF.

In regard to this clonotype: As the CDR3 is not closed by the conserved phenylalanine or tryptophan, this likely results from a read error. The J gene is TRBJ1-5, the V gene TRBV19; D is uncertain. Germline-derived CDR1 and CDR2 are LNHDA and SQIVND (reference sequence). There are 16 residues in the CDR3. Deletions cut 1 base from V and 2 bases from J, with 12 bases between. DNA for the CDR3: TGTGCCAGTAGTATAGTGGCCGGGAGCGGCAATCAGCCCCAGCATGTT. Protein sequence: CASSIVAGSGNQPQHV.

This clonotype turned up a few times. This chain uses TRBV10-3 with TRBJ2-5; no reliable D call. V was clipped by 3 bases and J by 2 bases, with 10 bases between them. The CDR3 loop spans 14 amino acids. Germline V gene sequence: CDR1 ENHRY, CDR2 SYGVKD. The CDR3 sequence: CAISEGDGQETQYF. The CDR3 DNA is TGTGCCATCAGTGAAGGTGACGGGCAAGAGACCCAGTACTTC.

The chain carries TRBV29-1 and TRBJ2-5; 7 bases are shared with TRBD1. Germline V gives CDR1 SQVTM, CDR2 ANQGSEA. This CDR3 is built from 13 residues. Trimming cost V 2 bases and J 7 bases; bases outside gene matches: 7. This chain's CDR3 is CSVESGGALTQYF. CDR3 in DNA: TGCAGCGTTGAATCAGGGGGTGCCTTGACCCAGTACTTC.

This clonotype appeared many times. The CDR3 DNA reads as TGTGCCAGCAGTCAACTCCGGGACAGGCTTCGCGATACGCAGTATTTT. Protein product: CASSQLRDRLRDTQYF. The V and J genes are TRBV12-3 or TRBV12-4 and TRBJ2-3, with 8 bases identical to TRBD1. Trimming removed 5 bases from V and 6 bases from J; junction bases left unmatched: 13. This CDR3 contains 16 residues.

This clonotype was counted once. This sequence joins TRBV20-1 and TRBJ1-5; the D gene is possibly TRBD1 (6 bases). Germline V CDR1 and CDR2: DFQATT, SNEGSKA (reference sequence). The V gene lost 0 bases and the J gene lost 4 bases, with 13 bases spanning the gap. The CDR3 totals 15 residues. CDR3 in DNA: TGCAGTGCTAGAGATCTATGGACAGCGAATCAGCCCCAGCATTTT. This translates into CSARDLWTANQPQHF.

This sequence joins TRBV6-2 or TRBV6-3 and TRBJ2-5; the match to TRBD1 covers 7 bases. CDR1 and CDR2 (germline): MNHEY, SVGEGT. This CDR3 contains 13 residues. V was pared by 7 bases and J by 5 bases, with 7 bases of the junction left unmatched. The CDR3 DNA reads TGTGCCAGCAAAATAGGGGGCTCGGAGACCCAGTACTTC. Its translation is CASKIGGSETQYF.

The CDR3 loop is CASRRREGTDTQYF. The CDR3 DNA reads as TGTGCCAGCAGGCGTCGGGAGGGCACAGATACGCAGTATTTT. The genes are TRBV28 and TRBJ2-3; TRBD2 agrees at 7 bases. The V and J ends lost 6 bases and 1 base, in that order; junction bases with no gene match: 4. The V gene's germline CDR1 is MDHEN and CDR2 SYDVKM. This CDR3 is built from 14 residues. Supplemented by reference TRBV28 and TRBJ2-3, the full variable domain reads DVKVTQSSRYLVKRTGEKVFLECVQDMDHENMFWYRQDPGLGLRLIYFSYDVKMKEKGDIPEGYSVSREKKERFSLILESASTNQTSMYLCASRRREGTDTQYFGPGTRLTVL.

The V gene is TRBV20-1, the J gene TRBJ2-7; possible D gene TRBD2, 6 bases. Germline V gives CDR1 DFQATT, CDR2 SNEGSKA (reference sequence). V shed 5 bases and J shed 2 bases, with 16 bases lying between them. CDR3 length equals 14 residues. In nucleotides, the CDR3 is TGCAGTGCTCCAAGTGGGGGGTCACCCTACGAGCAGTACTTC. Its protein product is CSAPSGGSPYEQYF.